This T cell receptor beta chain appears in the sequencing data of a study of T-cell reconstitution after alpha-beta-depleted transplantation in children. There are many counts of this clonotype. For TCRbeta, the library was prepared with unique molecular identifiers. TCRdb re-called the PCR reads through MiXCR, storing one row per CDR3 protein. The sample records 400,000 to 500,000 distinct CDR3 sequences, approximately 11% being singletons. V was shortened by 5 bases and J by 6 bases, with 17 bases between the two germline ends. The CDR3 extends over 15 amino acids. Germline CDR1 SEHNR, CDR2 FQNEAQ (reference sequence).

The starting material was PBMCs from the stem cell graft donor, obtained from the stem cell graft. The source is a human donor who donated a stem cell graft to a child with acute myeloid leukemia. The chain employs TRBV7-9 and TRBJ2-1; a weak D match, TRBD1 (6 bases). CDR3 region: CASSHTGPTLNEQFF. Written as DNA, the CDR3 is TGTGCCAGCAGCCACACAGGGCCTACACTCAATGAGCAGTTCTTC. The full variable domain, completed using reference TRBV7-9 and TRBJ2-1, is DTGVSQNPRHKITKRGQNVTFRCDPISEHNRLYWYRQTLGQGPEFLTYFQNEAQLEKSRLLSDRFSAERPKGSFSTLEIQRTEQGDSAMYLCASSHTGPTLNEQFFGPGTRLTVL.